Presented here are 15 T cell receptor beta chains from one specimen sequenced in a study of response to subunit inactivated influenza vaccine. TCRdb used MiXCR to reprocess the RT-PCR reads, holding one entry per CDR3 protein. The sample shows 450,000 to 600,000 distinct CDR3 sequences, approximately 7.3% of them seen only once. This specimen consisted of PBMCs from blood, obtained roughly 24 months after vaccination. The receptors shown here come from a man aged 45-69 years who received an inactivated influenza vaccine.

This clonotype was observed many times. V gene TRBV6-5 combines with J gene TRBJ2-3; TRBD2 matches 12 bases. The germline gives CDR1 MNHEY, CDR2 SVGAGI. Trimming cost V 4 bases and J 3 bases; bases outside gene matches: 8. There are 17 residues in the CDR3. The chain's CDR3 is CASSSFRLAGVTDTQYF. The CDR3 coding sequence is TGTGCCAGCAGTTCCTTCCGACTAGCGGGAGTTACAGATACGCAGTATTTT.

The chain recombines TRBV4-3 with TRBJ2-4; 11 nucleotides line up with TRBD1. The CDR3 totals 15 residues. Germline V gene lookup returns CDR1 LGHNA and CDR2 YSLEER. Unmatched junction bases numbered 2, after V lost 1 base and J lost 6 bases. The CDR3 protein is CASSQVGTGGNIQYF. DNA for the CDR3: TGCGCCAGCAGCCAAGTCGGGACAGGGGGAAACATTCAGTACTTC.

At least ten counts were recorded for this clonotype. The chain is built from TRBV6-2 or TRBV6-3 and TRBJ1-5; 8 positions match TRBD1. Looked up from germline, CDR1 is MNHEY and CDR2 is SVGEGT. The CDR3 extends over 15 amino acids. Trimming removed 6 bases from V and 0 bases from J; junction bases left unmatched: 4. The CDR3 region is CASSRGQGSNQPQHF. The CDR3 DNA reads as TGTGCCAGCAGCCGTGGACAGGGTAGCAATCAGCCCCAGCATTTT.

This clonotype was counted between two and nine times. This chain joins TRBV12-3 or TRBV12-4 and TRBJ2-3, with 12 bases fitting TRBD2. V dropped 3 bases and J dropped 2; count of bases not matched to a gene: 9. The CDR3 is 18 residues long. The CDR3 DNA reads as TGTGCCAGCAGTTTGCAACAACTAGCGGGAGGACACACAGATACGCAGTATTTT. Amino acid sequence: CASSLQQLAGGHTDTQYF.

The V call is TRBV30, the J call TRBJ2-7; the match to TRBD2 covers 7 bases. The CDR3 is 13 residues long. V gave up 1 base and J gave up 2 bases; unmatched junction bases: 2. CDR1 is GTSNPN, CDR2 SVGIG, per germline (reference sequence). CDR3 in amino acids: CAWSAGTTYEQYF. The CDR3 nucleotides read TGTGCCTGGAGTGCCGGGACTACCTACGAGCAGTACTTC. Drawing the rest from reference TRBV30 and TRBJ2-7, the complete variable domain is SQTIHQWPATLVQPVGSPLSLECTVEGTSNPNLYWYRQAAGRGLQLLFYSVGIGQISSEVPQNLSASRPQDRQFILSSKKLLLSDSGFYLCAWSAGTTYEQYFGPGTRLTVT.

The V and J genes are TRBV30 and TRBJ1-1, with D possibly TRBD1 on 6 matching bases. Germline V gives CDR1 GTSNPN, CDR2 SVGIG (reference sequence). Trimming removed 4 bases from V and 7 bases from J, with 16 bases in between. The CDR3 is 13 residues long. Written as DNA, the CDR3 is TGTGCCTGGATGGGAGACAGGTCGTTTGAAGCTTTCTTT. The encoded protein is CAWMGDRSFEAFF.

This clonotype was detected many times. This chain joins TRBV6-5 and TRBJ2-7; D is unclear. The V gene's germline CDR1 is MNHEY and CDR2 SVGAGI. The CDR3 runs 13 residues. The V end was cut by 0 bases, the J end by 5 bases, with 8 bases between. CDR3 protein: CASSYSTLNEQYF. CDR3 sequence (DNA): TGTGCCAGCAGTTACTCGACTCTCAACGAGCAGTACTTC.

This clonotype was counted between two and nine times. This rearrangement joins TRBV11-2 to TRBJ2-5; 8 bases align to TRBD1. The germline gives CDR1 SGHAT, CDR2 FQNNGV. V shed 3 bases and J 9 bases; nucleotides not matched to a gene: 12. This CDR3 has 15 amino acids. The DNA of the CDR3 is TGTGCCAGCAGCTTCGGGGGACAGGCCCGCATCGCCCAGTACTTC. Amino acid sequence: CASSFGGQARIAQYF.

The chain combines TRBV15 with TRBJ2-7, with D possibly being TRBD1 or TRBD2 (5 bases each). V was cut by 0 bases and J by 3 bases, with 15 bases left in between. CDR3 length equals 16 residues. Germline V gives CDR1 LNHNV, CDR2 YYDKDF (reference sequence). The CDR3 here is CATSREGMGVYYEQYF. CDR3 nucleotide sequence: TGTGCCACCAGCAGAGAAGGGATGGGGGTATACTACGAGCAGTACTTC.

A few counts support this clonotype. The chain recombines TRBV29-1 with TRBJ2-1, with a weak D call TRBD2 (6 bases). The CDR3 loop spans 14 amino acids. The V gene lost 4 bases and the J gene lost 6 bases, with 16 bases spanning the gap. CDR1 is SQVTM, CDR2 ANQGSEA, per germline. The CDR3 DNA sequence: TGCAGCGTTGTAGGTGGGGGGTCTATCAATGAGCAGTTCTTC. Translating it yields CSVVGGGSINEQFF.

This clonotype was seen a few times. The chain links TRBV5-1 to TRBJ2-7; TRBD1 matches 8 bases. J was trimmed by 3 bases and V by 0 bases; bases with no gene match: 8. CDR1 and CDR2 from the germline V gene are SGHRS and YFSETQ. The CDR3 length is 16 residues. CDR3 residues: CASSLAPGGGFYEQYF. In DNA, the CDR3 is TGCGCCAGCAGCTTGGCCCCAGGGGGCGGCTTCTACGAGCAGTACTTC.

This clonotype was observed at least ten times. This chain links TRBV12-3 or TRBV12-4 with TRBJ2-5; possible D gene TRBD2, 5 bases. The CDR3 spans 14 residues. V lost 5 bases to trimming and J lost 5 bases, with 15 bases between them. CDR3 bases: TGTGCCAGCAGTCGATGGACTGAGACTGAGACCCAGTACTTC. Its translation is CASSRWTETETQYF.

This clonotype was counted between two and nine times. This rearrangement joins TRBV9 to TRBJ2-1; 10 positions agree with TRBD2. This CDR3 is 19 amino acids long. The germline V gene encodes CDR1 SGDLS and CDR2 YYNGEE. J lost 0 bases, V lost 0 bases, and 9 bases had no gene match. The CDR3: CASSVVGTSGVGSYNEQFF. CDR3 nucleotide sequence: TGTGCCAGCAGCGTAGTCGGTACTAGCGGGGTGGGCTCCTACAATGAGCAGTTCTTC.

This clonotype appeared many times. The junction departs from germline at one end; a sequencing error may be responsible. The chain has TRBV12-3 or TRBV12-4 and TRBJ1-2; D possibly corresponds to TRBD1 (6 bases). CDR3 length: 11 residues. CDR3 sequence reads: CASSIAQGYTF. The CDR3 DNA reads as TGTGCCAGCAGTATAGCACAGGGATACACCTTC.

This clonotype was seen only a few times. The J gene is TRBJ2-7, the V gene TRBV4-2, with unresolved D. Deletions cut 0 bases from V and 2 bases from J, with 11 bases between. Looked up from germline, CDR1 is LGHNA and CDR2 is YNFKEQ. The CDR3 has 15 amino acids. The chain's CDR3 is CASSQDGKEPYEQYF. In DNA form, the CDR3 reads TGTGCCAGCAGCCAAGATGGGAAAGAACCCTACGAGCAGTACTTC.